Below, 6 T cell receptor beta chains from the same sample are listed, as sequenced in a study of Graves' ophthalmopathy and Graves' hyperthyroidism (dated by TCRdb to the late 2010s). The instrument given in TCRdb is Illumina HiSeq 2000. For repertoire sequencing, the TCR beta CDR3 regions were amplified from RNA transcripts. HTBI primers and the Qiagen OneStep RT-PCR kit were used in a first-round RT-PCR, which was followed by a second-round multiplex PCR, size selection and purification. TCRdb's own reprocessing of the public reads used fastp at Q25 and MiXCR and kept productive beta chains. All rows with the same CDR3 protein become a single entry with the most common DNA and genes. This sample gives 200,000 to 300,000 distinct CDR3 sequences in total; approximately 42% of them show up just once. The ten largest clones add up to approximately 51% of the sample. Sequenced: peripheral blood. All receptors derive from an adult man with Graves' ophthalmopathy.

This clonotype was observed many times. The chain has TRBV9 and TRBJ1-1, with a possible D match to TRBD1 (6 bases). The V gene lost 0 bases and the J gene lost 0 bases, with 6 bases spanning the gap. Germline assignment: CDR1 SGDLS and CDR2 YYNGEE. This CDR3 is built from 14 residues. In DNA, the CDR3 is TGTGCCAGCAGCGTAGGACAGGTGAACACTGAAGCTTTCTTT. Translation: CASSVGQVNTEAFF.

With respect to this clonotype: The junction shows a germline mismatch at one end, possibly a read error. The chain employs TRBV2 and TRBJ2-7; 10 nucleotides agree with TRBD2. CDR1 is SNHLY, CDR2 FYNNEI, per germline. The CDR3 has 14 amino acids. The chain's CDR3 is CASSQGTSLAGEYF. The CDR3 bases are TGCGCCAGCAGCCAAGGGACGTCTCTAGCGGGAGAGTACTTC. The complete variable domain, with remaining parts taken from reference TRBV2 and TRBJ2-7, reads EPEVTQTPSHQVTQMGQEVILRCVPISNHLYFYWYRQILGQKVEFLVSFYNNEISEKSEIFDDQFSVERPDGSNFTLKIRSTKLEDSAMYFCASSQGTSLAGEYFGPGTRLTVT.

The CDR3 is CASRALRGTGEYEQYF. CDR3 bases: TGTGCCAGCAGAGCTCTACGAGGGACAGGAGAATACGAGCAGTACTTC. The chain combines TRBV2 with TRBJ2-7, with 8 bases matching TRBD1. From germline, CDR1 is SNHLY and CDR2 FYNNEI. V lost 6 bases and J lost 4; bases outside the gene matches: 14. This CDR3 is 16 amino acids long. The complete variable domain, with remaining parts taken from reference TRBV2 and TRBJ2-7, reads EPEVTQTPSHQVTQMGQEVILRCVPISNHLYFYWYRQILGQKVEFLVSFYNNEISEKSEIFDDQFSVERPDGSNFTLKIRSTKLEDSAMYFCASRALRGTGEYEQYFGPGTRLTVT.

The rearrangement uses TRBV29-1 and TRBJ1-1, with D possibly TRBD1 on 5 matching bases. The ends were cut back, 7 bases at V and 11 bases at J, with 8 bases in the middle. CDR3 length: 8 amino acids. Germline V CDR1 and CDR2: SQVTM, ANQGSEA. As DNA, the CDR3 is TGCAGCGCCAGGGAGGCTTTCTTT. It codes for CSAREAFF. Filled out from reference TRBV29-1 and TRBJ1-1, the complete variable domain reads SAVISQKPSRDICQRGTSLTIQCQVDSQVTMMFWYRQQPGQSLTLIATANQGSEATYESGFVIDKFPISRPNLTFSTLTVSNMSPEDSSIYLCSAREAFFGQGTRLTVV.

The chain carries TRBV5-4 and TRBJ1-1, with D possibly being TRBD1 (6 bases). This CDR3 has 11 amino acids. Looked up from germline, CDR1 is SGHNT and CDR2 is YYREEE (reference sequence). With 2 bases removed from V and 8 bases from J, the gap between germline ends came to 7 bases. The CDR3 DNA sequence: TGTGCCAGCAGCTTAACAGGGGAAGCTTTCTTT. Translating it yields CASSLTGEAFF.

This clonotype was recorded once. The chain combines TRBV29-1 with TRBJ1-1, with 8 bases lining up with TRBD1. From germline, CDR1 is SQVTM and CDR2 ANQGSEA. The V segment lost 3 bases and the J segment 8 bases; nucleotides outside the gene matches: 8. This CDR3 comprises 13 residues. CDR3 DNA: TGCAGCGTTGACGAGACAGGGGCCAAGGAAGCTTTCTTT. Residues: CSVDETGAKEAFF.